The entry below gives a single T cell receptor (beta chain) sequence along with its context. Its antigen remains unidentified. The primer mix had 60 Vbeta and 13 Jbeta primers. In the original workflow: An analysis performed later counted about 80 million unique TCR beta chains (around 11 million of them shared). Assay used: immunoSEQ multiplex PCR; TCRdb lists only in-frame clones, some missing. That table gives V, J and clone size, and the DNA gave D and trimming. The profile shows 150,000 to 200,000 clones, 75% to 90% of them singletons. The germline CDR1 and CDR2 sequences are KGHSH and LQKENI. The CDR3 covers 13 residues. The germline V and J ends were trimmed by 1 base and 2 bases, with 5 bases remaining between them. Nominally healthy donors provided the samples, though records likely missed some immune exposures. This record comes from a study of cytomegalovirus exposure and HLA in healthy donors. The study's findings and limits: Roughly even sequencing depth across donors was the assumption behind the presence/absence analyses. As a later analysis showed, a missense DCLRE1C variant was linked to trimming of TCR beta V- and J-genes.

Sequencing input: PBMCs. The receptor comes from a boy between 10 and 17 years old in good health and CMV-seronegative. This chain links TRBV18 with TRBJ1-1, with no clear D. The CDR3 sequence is CASSPQTNTEAFF. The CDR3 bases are TGTGCCAGCTCACCACAGACTAACACTGAAGCTTTCTTT.